This entry describes one T cell receptor beta chain. Its target is unknown. Libraries were prepared by immunoSEQ multiplex PCR; TCRdb keeps only in-frame clonotypes and omits some of them. The table includes roughly 12,000 clones, around 83% detected once. The sample belongs to a study of T cells in localized non-small cell lung cancer. The CDR3 covers 17 residues. V dropped 4 bases and J dropped 0 bases, with 17 bases sitting between them. The germline gives CDR1 SGHKS, CDR2 YYEKEE (reference sequence). Study outcomes and limitations: Tumor showed lower T cell clonality than uninvolved adjacent lung, where it was highest. Adjacent lung tissue had a median around 50 of the top 100 clones found in the tumor.

The chain has TRBV5-5 and TRBJ1-5, with D tentatively TRBD1 (6 bases). This specimen was peripheral blood, taken before any cancer treatment. This receptor was taken from a male donor older than 55 with stage I lung adenocarcinoma. The CDR3 region has the DNA TGTGCCAGCAGCACCCGACCGTTGGACAGTAGCAATCAGCCCCAGCATTTT. It encodes CASSTRPLDSSNQPQHF.